The 7 T cell receptor beta chains below all came from one sample that was sequenced in a study of beta chain features in type 1 diabetes. General study results and limits: Among patients with Type 1 diabetes, TCRB CDR3s were moderately but significantly shorter in every one of the four CD4+ subsets.

No antigen has been identified for these receptors. cDNA synthesis used the whole RNA isolate, giving expressed TCRB sequences. Produced via immunoSEQ multiplex PCR; TCRdb's table is partial and in-frame only. The data hold more than 550,000 clones, with around 15% observed a single time. The sample taken for sequencing was naive CD4+ T cells from blood. The receptors come from a man between 18 and 35 years old with type 1 diabetes.

Only a few counts were recorded for this clone. The V and J genes are TRBV30 and TRBJ1-1; D gene uncertain. This CDR3 has 11 residues. The germline V gene encodes CDR1 GTSNPN and CDR2 SVGIG (reference sequence). The V gene lost 8 bases and the J gene lost 0 bases, with 7 bases spanning the gap. The CDR3 region is CAVEMNTEAFF. The CDR3 DNA sequence: TGTGCCGTTGAGATGAACACTGAAGCTTTCTTT.

In its sample, this clone was seen a few times. The chain is built from TRBV30 and TRBJ1-1; no definite D call. CDR1 GTSNPN and CDR2 SVGIG come from the germline V gene (reference sequence). The CDR3 has 11 amino acids. The V end was cut by 5 bases, the J end by 1 base, with 5 bases between. The CDR3 loop reads CAWRENTEAFF. In DNA, the CDR3 is TGTGCCTGGCGGGAGAACACTGAAGCTTTCTTT.

The chain combines TRBV27 with TRBJ2-3; TRBD2 matches 9 bases. There are 15 residues in the CDR3. Germline V gene data show CDR1 as MNHEY and CDR2 as SMNVEV (reference sequence). The junction had 5 bases not matched to a gene; V was cut back by 6 bases and J by 1 base. The CDR3 reads CASRLPSGGTDTQYF. The CDR3, as DNA: TGTGCCAGCAGACTCCCTAGCGGGGGCACAGATACGCAGTATTTT.

This clone was observed a few times. This sequence joins TRBV2 and TRBJ2-7, with D perhaps matching TRBD1 (5 bases). The CDR3 covers 16 residues. CDR1 SNHLY and CDR2 FYNNEI come from the germline V gene. V shed 5 bases and J shed 4 bases, with 21 bases lying between them. The CDR3 here is CASSPSGAYVRYEQYF. CDR3 sequence (DNA): TGTGCCAGCAGTCCCTCTGGGGCCTATGTCCGGTACGAGCAGTACTTC.

The chain joins TRBV7-2 to TRBJ2-7, with unresolved D. This CDR3 comprises 12 residues. The ends were cut back, 5 bases at V and 6 bases at J, with 11 bases in the middle. In germline, CDR1 is SGHTA, CDR2 FQGNSA. For the CDR3, the DNA is TGTGCCAGCAGCCCAGACTCTGGCGAGCAGTACTTC. Translated: CASSPDSGEQYF.

This clone occurred a few times. CDR3 protein: CAWSGLAGNNEQFF. The DNA of the CDR3 is TGTGCCTGGAGTGGGCTAGCGGGGAACAATGAGCAGTTCTTC. V and J are TRBV30 and TRBJ2-1, with TRBD2 matching over 9 bases. This CDR3 is built from 14 residues. Germline loops: CDR1 GTSNPN, CDR2 SVGIG (reference sequence). Trimming removed 1 base from V and 5 bases from J; junction bases left unmatched: 3.

This clone has a handful of counts. The rearrangement links TRBV7-3 to TRBJ2-3; 10 bases match TRBD2. The CDR3 extends over 16 amino acids. Per germline, CDR1 SGHTA and CDR2 FQGTGA. V trimming: 0 bases; J trimming: 4 bases; junction bases outside the gene matches: 4. Here the CDR3 DNA reads TGTGCCAGCAGCTTAACGGTTAGCGGGGGGCCAGATACGCAGTATTTT. This sequence encodes CASSLTVSGGPDTQYF.